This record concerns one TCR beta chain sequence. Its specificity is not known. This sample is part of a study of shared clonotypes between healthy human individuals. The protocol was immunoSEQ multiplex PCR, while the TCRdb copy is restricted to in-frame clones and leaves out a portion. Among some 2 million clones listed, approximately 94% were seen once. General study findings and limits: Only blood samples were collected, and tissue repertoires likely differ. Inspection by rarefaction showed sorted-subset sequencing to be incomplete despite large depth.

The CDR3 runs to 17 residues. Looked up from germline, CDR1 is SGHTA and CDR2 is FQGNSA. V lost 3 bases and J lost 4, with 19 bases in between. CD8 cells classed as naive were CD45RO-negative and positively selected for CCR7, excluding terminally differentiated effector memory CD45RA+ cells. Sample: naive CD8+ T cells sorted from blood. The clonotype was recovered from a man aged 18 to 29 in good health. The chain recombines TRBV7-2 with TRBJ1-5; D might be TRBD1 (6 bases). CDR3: CASSFGQRLTGNQPQHF. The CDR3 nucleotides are TGTGCCAGCAGCTTCGGGCAGAGGTTAACAGGGAATCAGCCCCAGCATTTT.